This T cell receptor beta chain was sequenced in a study of CD8 T cells in ankylosing spondylitis. This clonotype was seen at least ten times. Its antigen is not known. Making the TCR beta libraries involved quantitative 5'-RACE with molecular barcodes. MiXCR, run by TCRdb on the 5' RACE reads, gives a single entry per CDR3 protein. The repertoire holds about 240,000 distinct CDR3 sequences, with over 8.5% as singletons. Looked up from germline, CDR1 is MNHEY and CDR2 is SVGAGI. This CDR3 is built from 13 residues. The ends were cut back, 2 bases at V and 5 bases at J, with 9 bases in the middle. Notes on the study in general: As for the disease-linked clones, they showed a CD8+ phenotype and occurred at relatively low frequencies in peripheral blood. Prior literature has documented some motif variants in synovial fluid and blood from reactive arthritis. A TCR beta motif of roughly eight highly homologous variants appeared characteristic of ankylosing spondylitis blood.

The sample was blood, either unsorted or a sorted T cell fraction (not recorded which). The receptor was isolated from a male donor with ankylosing spondylitis or in good health (not recorded which). The rearrangement joins TRBV6-5 to TRBJ1-2; D gene unclear. The CDR3 spells CASSYGVGYGYTF. In DNA form, the CDR3 reads TGTGCCAGCAGTTACGGTGTGGGGTATGGCTACACCTTC.